A single sample is the source of the 25 T cell receptor beta chains below, sequenced in a study of blood T cell repertoires in COVID-19. Produced via immunoSEQ multiplex PCR; TCRdb's table is partial and in-frame only. Of about 250,000 clones detected, about 91% appear once; the ten largest clones hold under 8%. Sequenced: peripheral blood. Every receptor here comes from a woman aged 25-40 years with COVID-19, enrolled during active disease.

This clone was observed a handful of times. V gene TRBV19 combines with J gene TRBJ2-1, with 8 bases aligning to TRBD1. CDR3 length: 15 amino acids. V dropped 7 bases and J dropped 5; count of bases not matched to a gene: 10. Germline V lookup: CDR1 LNHDA, CDR2 SQIVND (reference sequence). This chain's CDR3 is CASTGQGGRNNEQFF. The CDR3 bases are TGTGCCAGTACCGGACAGGGAGGTCGGAACAATGAGCAGTTCTTC.

The gene calls are TRBV10-3 and TRBJ2-5, with D hard to call. Trimming stripped 7 bases from V and 5 bases from J, with 8 bases between. Germline V CDR1 and CDR2: ENHRY, SYGVKD. The CDR3 contains 11 residues. This CDR3 reads CAITDGETQYF. DNA of the CDR3: TGTGCCATCACCGACGGGGAGACCCAGTACTTC.

CDR3 protein: CASSLSVPGRGGLGTGELFF. CDR3 in DNA: TGTGCCAGCAGTTTATCCGTTCCAGGGCGGGGGGGCCTAGGCACCGGGGAGCTGTTTTTT. This chain uses TRBV27 with TRBJ2-2; 9 bases match TRBD2. This CDR3 comprises 20 residues. Trimming took 0 bases from V and 4 from J; bases not matched to a gene: 15. Germline V gene data show CDR1 as MNHEY and CDR2 as SMNVEV (reference sequence).

This clone showed up just once. The junction and the germline gene differ at one end; a read error may be behind it. The chain recombines TRBV30 with TRBJ1-2; the D is unclear. The CDR3 covers 13 residues. Germline V gene lookup returns CDR1 GTSNPN and CDR2 SVGIG (reference sequence). The CDR3 DNA reads as TGTGCTTGGACGCGCGGGCTGGACTATGGCTACACCTTC. Protein: CAWTRGLDYGYTF.

The DNA of the CDR3 is TGTGCCAGCAGCCAAGTTGTTAGCGGGGGCACAGATACGCAGTATTTT. Translation: CASSQVVSGGTDTQYF. This chain connects TRBV3-1 (or the pseudogene TRBV3-2) to TRBJ2-3, with TRBD2 matching 8 bases. Trimming cost V 1 base and J 1 base; bases outside gene matches: 4. Germline CDR1 reads LGHDT; CDR2 reads YNNKEL (reference sequence). This CDR3 spans 16 amino acids.

This clone was recorded at least ten times. The V gene is TRBV18, the J gene TRBJ1-2; 8 bases line up with TRBD1. The CDR3 has 15 amino acids. Germline V gene data show CDR1 as KGHSH and CDR2 as LQKENI. Trimming at V came to 1 base and at J to 6 bases, leaving 7 bases not matched to a gene. The CDR3 loop reads CASSPLGQGSDGYTF. CDR3 in DNA: TGTGCCAGCTCACCACTTGGACAGGGCAGCGATGGCTACACCTTC.

This clone was picked up a small number of times. The chain uses TRBV6-1 and TRBJ2-1; 11 bases are a match to TRBD2. V lost 2 bases and J lost 6; bases outside the gene matches: 3. The CDR3 is made up of 15 amino acids. Germline CDR1 MNHNS, CDR2 SASEGT. The CDR3 sequence: CASSEMGLAANEQFF. In DNA, the CDR3 is TGTGCCAGCAGTGAAATGGGACTAGCGGCCAATGAGCAGTTCTTC.

The chain is built from TRBV5-1 and TRBJ2-2; TRBD2 matches at 11 bases. In germline, CDR1 is SGHRS, CDR2 YFSETQ. Trimming cost V 2 bases and J 4 bases; bases outside gene matches: 10. The CDR3 is made up of 18 amino acids. CDR3 DNA sequence: TGCGCCAGCAGCTTTATTTTTTTAGCGGGAGGGCCCACCGGGGAGCTGTTTTTT. As protein: CASSFIFLAGGPTGELFF. Looking up the rest from reference TRBV5-1 and TRBJ2-2 gives the full variable domain: KAGVTQTPRYLIKTRGQQVTLSCSPISGHRSVSWYQQTPGQGLQFLFEYFSETQRNKGNFPGRFSGRQFSNSRSEMNVSTLELGDSALYLCASSFIFLAGGPTGELFFGEGSRLTVL.

This chain joins TRBV5-5 and TRBJ2-7, with TRBD1 identical over 8 bases. The CDR3 length is 15 residues. With 2 bases clipped from V and 2 bases from J, the junction kept 6 bases outside the gene matches. Looked up from germline, CDR1 is SGHKS and CDR2 is YYEKEE (reference sequence). The CDR3 protein is CASSFTAGGPYEQYF. CDR3 in DNA: TGTGCCAGCAGCTTTACGGCAGGGGGCCCCTACGAGCAGTACTTC.

This clone was recorded a few times. This chain connects TRBV28 to TRBJ2-1; D may be TRBD2 (5 bases). V gave up 6 bases and J gave up 10 bases, with 13 bases separating them. Germline V gives CDR1 MDHEN, CDR2 SYDVKM. The CDR3 totals 12 residues. CDR3 nucleotides: TGTGCCAGCAGGTTAACGGGGTTGGAGCAGTTCTTC. Translated, it gives CASRLTGLEQFF.

This clone was observed once. This chain links TRBV6-2 or TRBV6-3 with TRBJ2-1, with TRBD2 matching 15 bases. Trimming at V came to 4 bases and at J to 6 bases, leaving 7 bases not matched to a gene. The germline V gene has CDR1 MNHEY and CDR2 SVGEGT. The CDR3 contains 17 residues. The CDR3 protein is CASSWTSGGASRNEQFF. The DNA for the CDR3 is TGTGCCAGCAGTTGGACTAGCGGGGGGGCCTCTCGCAATGAGCAGTTCTTC.

This clone was observed a handful of times. V usage is TRBV7-2 and J usage is TRBJ1-1; D is undetermined. The CDR3 spans 15 residues. CDR1 and CDR2 from the germline V gene are SGHTA and FQGNSA. Deletions cut 5 bases from V and 0 bases from J, with 13 bases between. The CDR3 is CASSARSGLNTEAFF. The DNA for the CDR3 is TGTGCCAGCAGCGCAAGATCGGGGTTGAACACTGAAGCTTTCTTT.

In its sample, this clone was seen once. This chain uses TRBV27 with TRBJ2-1; D might be TRBD1 (6 bases). Trimming removed 2 bases at V and 7 bases at J, with 12 bases between. The CDR3 covers 14 residues. Germline assignment: CDR1 MNHEY and CDR2 SMNVEV (reference sequence). Here the CDR3 reads CASSLQGLGNEQFF. In nucleotides, the CDR3 is TGTGCCAGCAGTTTACAGGGGTTGGGGAATGAGCAGTTCTTC.

CDR3 nucleotides: TGTGCCAGCAGCGAAATGTGCGGGCAGTACGTC. It codes for CASSEMCGQYV. This chain connects TRBV25-1 to TRBJ2-7, with D unclear. The CDR3 loop spans 11 amino acids. The V and J ends lost 6 bases and 9 bases respectively, with 12 bases between them. Germline-derived CDR1 and CDR2 are MGHDK and SYGVNS.

CDR3 region: CASSRDRASGPEAFF. CDR3 sequence (DNA): TGTGCCAGCAGTCGGGACAGGGCATCTGGCCCTGAAGCTTTCTTT. The V and J genes are TRBV28 and TRBJ1-1; 9 positions match TRBD1. The CDR3 runs 15 residues. CDR1 and CDR2 from the germline V gene are MDHEN and SYDVKM. J lost 6 bases, V lost 5 bases, and 10 bases had no gene match.

The rearrangement links TRBV19 to TRBJ2-1, with TRBD2 as a possible D gene (7 bases). The V gene's germline CDR1 is LNHDA and CDR2 SQIVND (reference sequence). The V and J ends lost 9 bases and 7 bases respectively, with 19 bases between them. The CDR3 covers 14 residues. In DNA form, the CDR3 reads TGTGCCAGCACCTCGGGGGGCTCGGTTAATGAGCAGTTCTTC. This gives the protein CASTSGGSVNEQFF.

J is TRBJ2-1 and V is TRBV12-3 or TRBV12-4, with D possibly matching TRBD2 (6 bases). V lost 5 bases to trimming and J lost 7 bases, with 12 bases between them. This CDR3 region has 13 residues. CDR3 coding DNA: TGTGCCAGCAGTCCCCGCGCGGGGAATGAGCAGTTCTTC. This translates into CASSPRAGNEQFF.

The chain combines TRBV19 with TRBJ1-4, with 11 bases that match TRBD1. Germline CDR1 and CDR2: LNHDA and SQIVND (reference sequence). The CDR3 is 17 residues long. Unmatched junction bases numbered 10, after V lost 2 bases and J lost 8 bases. The CDR3 spells CASSILGTGGGTEKLFF. The CDR3 DNA reads TGTGCCAGTAGTATACTTGGGACAGGGGGGGGGACCGAAAAACTGTTTTTT.

The V and J genes are TRBV11-2 and TRBJ2-5; 9 positions agree with TRBD1. In germline, CDR1 is SGHAT, CDR2 FQNNGV. The ends lost 5 bases at V and 5 bases at J; junction bases unmatched: 9. There are 15 residues in the CDR3. The CDR3 sequence: CASSPQTGGLETQYF. In nucleotides, the CDR3 is TGTGCCAGCAGCCCCCAGACAGGGGGTCTCGAGACCCAGTACTTC.

This rearrangement joins TRBV3-1 (or the pseudogene TRBV3-2) to TRBJ1-6; D perhaps matches TRBD1 (6 bases). CDR1 LGHDT and CDR2 YNNKEL come from the germline V gene (reference sequence). The V end lost 0 bases, the J end lost 5 bases, and 17 bases lay between the germline ends. There are 18 residues in the CDR3. The CDR3 loop reads CASSQDAGQSLNNSPLHF. The CDR3 nucleotides are TGTGCCAGCAGCCAAGATGCCGGACAGAGTCTGAATAATTCACCCCTCCACTTT.

This chain uses TRBV3-1 (or the pseudogene TRBV3-2) with TRBJ1-6; possibly TRBD1 for D (6 bases). Looked up from germline, CDR1 is LGHDT and CDR2 is YNNKEL (reference sequence). Trimming cost V 1 base and J 5 bases, with 15 bases left between them. This CDR3 has 17 residues. This CDR3 is CASSQGSQGWDNSPLHF. In DNA, the CDR3 is TGTGCCAGCAGCCAAGGAAGCCAGGGGTGGGATAATTCACCCCTCCACTTT.

The gene calls are TRBV10-3 and TRBJ2-3; 8 bases fit TRBD2. Trimming at V came to 10 bases and at J to 6 bases, leaving 9 bases not matched to a gene. The CDR3 contains 13 residues. Germline lookup yields CDR1 ENHRY and CDR2 SYGVKD. This CDR3 reads CASDPGGRDTQYF. CDR3 DNA: TGTGCCAGCGATCCGGGAGGGCGGGATACGCAGTATTTT.

In this sample, this clone turned up once. This chain connects TRBV7-2 to TRBJ1-4; no reliable D call. The V gene lost 3 bases and the J gene lost 7 bases, with 12 bases spanning the gap. This CDR3 is 14 amino acids long. Germline CDR1 is SGHTA and CDR2 is FQGNSA. The CDR3: CASSFSTRGEKLFF. The DNA for the CDR3 is TGTGCCAGCAGCTTTAGTACCCGGGGTGAAAAACTGTTTTTT.

CDR3 in DNA: TGTGCCAGCAGTCGAGTGGGACAGGCGAACACCGGGGAGCTGTTTTTT. Translated, it gives CASSRVGQANTGELFF. The chain uses TRBV2 and TRBJ2-2; 8 nucleotides agree with TRBD1. J was trimmed by 0 bases and V by 5 bases; bases with no gene match: 5. Germline V lookup: CDR1 SNHLY, CDR2 FYNNEI. CDR3 size: 16 residues.

This clone occurred a few times. This rearrangement joins TRBV12-3 or TRBV12-4 to TRBJ1-5, with D perhaps TRBD1 (5 bases). The CDR3 covers 13 residues. V lost 2 bases and J lost 7, with 9 bases in between. In DNA form, the CDR3 reads TGTGCCAGCAGTTTACAGGGTCAACAGCCCCAGCATTTT. Protein product: CASSLQGQQPQHF.